This TCR beta chain was captured by sequencing in a study of blood T cell repertoires in COVID-19. About the research overall: Donors in Cohort 3 counted as recovered after two negative PCRs, clearance, or symptom resolution. Researchers got acute and convalescent COVID-19 samples from the United States, Italy and Spain.

This clone was counted only a few times. CDR3 size: 13 residues. V lost 9 bases and J lost 7; bases outside the gene matches: 7. Looked up from germline, CDR1 is SGHRS and CDR2 is YFSETQ. Some clones are missing from TCRdb's copy, which holds only in-frame ones; the method was immunoSEQ multiplex PCR. Of hundreds of thousands of clones in the sample, 88% are singletons; the top ten hold approximately 2%. Across 20 to 25 US areas, participants ranged in age from 18 to 89 years. The sequenced sample was PBMCs or T cells enriched from blood (not recorded which). This rearrangement joins TRBV5-1 to TRBJ2-2; 9 nucleotides line up with TRBD2. The source of this sequence is a woman in her fifties or sixties in a cohort exposed to, infected with or recovered from COVID-19 (not recorded which). DNA for the CDR3: TGCGCCACTTCTAGCGGGAATATCGGGGAGCTGTTTTTT. Residues: CATSSGNIGELFF. Based on the CDR3 plus reference TRBV5-1 and TRBJ2-2, the full variable domain is KAGVTQTPRYLIKTRGQQVTLSCSPISGHRSVSWYQQTPGQGLQFLFEYFSETQRNKGNFPGRFSGRQFSNSRSEMNVSTLELGDSALYLCATSSGNIGELFFGEGSRLTVL.